This entry describes one T cell receptor beta chain. The data originate from a study of blood T cell repertoires in COVID-19. About the study: Material from acute and convalescent COVID-19 was sourced from the United States, Italy and Spain. Sources were T cells, B-cell-depleted T cells, or PBMCs; the material itself was cDNA or gDNA.

The authors' processing: Researchers report that nucleated cell counts were estimated from reference gene primer amplification. TCRdb keeps only in-frame clones here, not all; method: immunoSEQ multiplex PCR. Clone size and V and J calls were adopted from that table, with D and trimming inferred from the DNA. In the table there are approximately 28,000 clones, over 85% of which are singletons. The CDR3 extends over 12 amino acids. The V and J ends lost 5 bases and 13 bases respectively, with 15 bases between them. Germline CDR1 reads SGHTA; CDR2 reads FQGNSA. The sequence derives from an older man with active or convalescent COVID-19. J is TRBJ2-4 and V is TRBV7-2, with D maybe TRBD2 (5 bases). Sequences were obtained from peripheral blood. This CDR3 reads CASSRFAGVQYF. CDR3 nucleotide sequence: TGTGCCAGCAGCCGGTTTGCCGGGGTCCAGTACTTC.